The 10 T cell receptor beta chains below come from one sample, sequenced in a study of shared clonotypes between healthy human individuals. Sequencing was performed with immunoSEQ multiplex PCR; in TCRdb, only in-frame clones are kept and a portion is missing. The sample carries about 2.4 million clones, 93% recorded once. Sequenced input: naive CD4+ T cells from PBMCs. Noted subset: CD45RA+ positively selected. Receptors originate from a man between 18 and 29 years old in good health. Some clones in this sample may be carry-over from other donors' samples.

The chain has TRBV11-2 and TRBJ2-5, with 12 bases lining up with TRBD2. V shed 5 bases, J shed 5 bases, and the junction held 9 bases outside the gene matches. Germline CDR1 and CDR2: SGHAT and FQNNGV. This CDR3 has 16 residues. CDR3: CASSPLAGGPRETQYF. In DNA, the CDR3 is TGTGCCAGCAGCCCCCTAGCGGGAGGGCCCCGGGAGACCCAGTACTTC.

The CDR3 DNA reads as TGTGCCAGCAGCTTAGCGAGGTGGGGCAGGGGGCGGTTCATTCAGTACTTC. Amino acids: CASSLARWGRGRFIQYF. The rearrangement uses TRBV11-2 and TRBJ2-4; 8 nucleotides line up with TRBD1. Per the germline V gene, CDR1 is SGHAT and CDR2 is FQNNGV. The trim removed 1 base at V and 9 bases at J, leaving 14 bases unmatched. The length of the CDR3 is 17 residues.

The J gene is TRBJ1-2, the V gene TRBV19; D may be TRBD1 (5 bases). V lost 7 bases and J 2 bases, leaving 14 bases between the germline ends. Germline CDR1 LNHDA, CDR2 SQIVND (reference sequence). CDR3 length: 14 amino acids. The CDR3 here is CASTQGGGNYGYTF. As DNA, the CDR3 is TGTGCCAGTACCCAGGGCGGGGGGAACTATGGCTACACCTTC. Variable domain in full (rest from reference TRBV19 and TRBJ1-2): DGGITQSPKYLFRKEGQNVTLSCEQNLNHDAMYWYRQDPGQGLRLIYYSQIVNDFQKGDIAEGYSVSREKKESFPLTVTSAQKNPTAFYLCASTQGGGNYGYTFGSGTRLTVV.

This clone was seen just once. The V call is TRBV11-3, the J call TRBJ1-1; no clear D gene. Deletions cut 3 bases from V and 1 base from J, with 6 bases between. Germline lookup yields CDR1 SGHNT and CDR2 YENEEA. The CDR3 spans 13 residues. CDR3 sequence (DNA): TGTGCCAGCAGCTTTACATGGAACACTGAAGCTTTCTTT. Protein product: CASSFTWNTEAFF. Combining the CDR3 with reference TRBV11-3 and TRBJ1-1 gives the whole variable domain EAGVVQSPRYKIIEKKQPVAFWCNPISGHNTLYWYLQNLGQGPELLIRYENEEAVDDSQLPKDRFSAERLKGVDSTLKIQPAELGDSAVYLCASSFTWNTEAFFGQGTRLTVV.

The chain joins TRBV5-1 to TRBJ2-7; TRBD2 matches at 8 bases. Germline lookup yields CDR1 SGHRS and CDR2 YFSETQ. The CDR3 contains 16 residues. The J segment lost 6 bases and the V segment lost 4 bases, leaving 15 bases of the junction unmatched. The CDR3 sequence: CASSLTVSGDQGEQYF. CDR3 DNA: TGCGCCAGCAGCCTGACAGTTAGCGGGGACCAGGGCGAGCAGTACTTC.

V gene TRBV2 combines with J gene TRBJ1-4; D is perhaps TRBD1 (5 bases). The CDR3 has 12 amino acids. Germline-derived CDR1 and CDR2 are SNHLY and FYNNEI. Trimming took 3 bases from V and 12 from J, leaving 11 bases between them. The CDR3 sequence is CASSDRVEQLFF. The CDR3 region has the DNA TGTGCCAGCAGTGACAGGGTTGAGCAACTGTTTTTT.

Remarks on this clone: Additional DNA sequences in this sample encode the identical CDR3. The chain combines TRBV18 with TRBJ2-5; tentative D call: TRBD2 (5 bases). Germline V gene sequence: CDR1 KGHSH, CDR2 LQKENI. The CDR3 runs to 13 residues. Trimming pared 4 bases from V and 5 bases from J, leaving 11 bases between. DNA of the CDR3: TGTGCCAGCTCACTAGGACTCGTGGAGACCCAGTACTTC. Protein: CASSLGLVETQYF.

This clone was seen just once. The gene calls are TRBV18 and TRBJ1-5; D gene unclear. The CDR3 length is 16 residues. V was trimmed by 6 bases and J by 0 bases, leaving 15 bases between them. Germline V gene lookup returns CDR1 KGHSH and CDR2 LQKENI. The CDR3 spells CASSLQVSNSNQPQHF. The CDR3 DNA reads TGTGCCAGCTCTCTCCAGGTGTCTAATAGCAATCAGCCCCAGCATTTT.

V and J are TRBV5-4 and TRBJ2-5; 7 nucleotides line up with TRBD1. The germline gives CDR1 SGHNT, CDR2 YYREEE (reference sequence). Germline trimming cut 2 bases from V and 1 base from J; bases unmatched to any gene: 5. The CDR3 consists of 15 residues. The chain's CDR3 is CASSFKQGSQETQYF. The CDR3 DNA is TGTGCCAGCAGCTTCAAACAGGGGTCCCAAGAGACCCAGTACTTC.

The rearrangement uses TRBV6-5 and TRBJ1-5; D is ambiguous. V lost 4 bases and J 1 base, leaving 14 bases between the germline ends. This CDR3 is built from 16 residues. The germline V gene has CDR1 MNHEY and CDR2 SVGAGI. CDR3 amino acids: CASSFLVSASNQPQHF. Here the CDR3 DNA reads TGTGCCAGCAGTTTCCTCGTGTCTGCGAGCAATCAGCCCCAGCATTTT.